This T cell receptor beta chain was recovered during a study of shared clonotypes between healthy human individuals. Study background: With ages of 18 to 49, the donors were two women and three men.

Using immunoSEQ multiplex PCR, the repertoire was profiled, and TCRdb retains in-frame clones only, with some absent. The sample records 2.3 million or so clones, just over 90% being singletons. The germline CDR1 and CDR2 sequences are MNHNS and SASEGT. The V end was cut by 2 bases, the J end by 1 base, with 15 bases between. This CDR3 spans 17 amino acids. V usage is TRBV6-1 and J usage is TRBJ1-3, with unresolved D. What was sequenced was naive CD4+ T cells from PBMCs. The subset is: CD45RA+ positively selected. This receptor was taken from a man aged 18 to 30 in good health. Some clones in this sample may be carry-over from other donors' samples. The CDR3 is CASSEIPSRLSGNTIYF. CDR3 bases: TGTGCCAGCAGTGAAATCCCCTCCCGACTGTCTGGAAACACCATATATTTT.